Listed here are 16 T cell receptor beta chains from one sample, sequenced in a study of blood T cell repertoires in COVID-19. The repertoire was sequenced with immunoSEQ multiplex PCR; TCRdb's copy has only in-frame clones and lacks some. The table has roughly 220,000 clones, about 90% seen once; the top ten hold under 15%. Input material: PBMCs or T cells enriched from blood (not recorded which). The receptors originated from a woman between 50 and 59 years old with acute COVID-19.

This clone appeared once. The rearrangement joins TRBV28 to TRBJ1-6, with a possible D match to TRBD1 (5 bases). Germline V gives CDR1 MDHEN, CDR2 SYDVKM. V was cut by 9 bases and J by 0 bases, with 15 bases left in between. The CDR3 is 16 residues long. The CDR3: CASLWGGASYNSPLHF. The DNA of the CDR3 is TGTGCCAGTCTTTGGGGGGGTGCCTCCTATAATTCACCCCTCCACTTT. Full variable domain (remainder filled in from reference TRBV28 and TRBJ1-6): DVKVTQSSRYLVKRTGEKVFLECVQDMDHENMFWYRQDPGLGLRLIYFSYDVKMKEKGDIPEGYSVSREKKERFSLILESASTNQTSMYLCASLWGGASYNSPLHFGNGTRLTVT.

The rearrangement uses TRBV30 and TRBJ2-7, with D possibly TRBD1 on 6 matching bases. CDR1 and CDR2 from the germline V gene are GTSNPN and SVGIG (reference sequence). Trimming shortened V by 3 bases and J by 3 bases, and 12 bases separated the two germline ends. CDR3 size: 13 residues. CDR3 residues: CAWREQGHYEQYF. For the CDR3, the DNA is TGTGCCTGGAGGGAACAGGGACACTACGAGCAGTACTTC.

This sequence joins TRBV27 and TRBJ2-2; D possibly corresponds to TRBD1 (5 bases). Trimming shortened V by 1 base and J by 3 bases, and 15 bases separated the two germline ends. Germline values: CDR1 MNHEY, CDR2 SMNVEV (reference sequence). This CDR3 has 17 residues. The CDR3, as DNA: TGTGCCAGCAGTTTATTGGGGCAGGGATGGGACACCGGGGAGCTGTTTTTT. It yields the protein CASSLLGQGWDTGELFF.

In nucleotides, the CDR3 is TGTGCCAGCAGTTTGGGCCGTTGGGGGAGGGAGACCCAGTACTTC. It encodes CASSLGRWGRETQYF. V gene TRBV28 combines with J gene TRBJ2-5; possibly TRBD2 for D (6 bases). Germline-derived CDR1 and CDR2 are MDHEN and SYDVKM. The CDR3 runs 15 residues. With 3 bases removed from V and 5 bases from J, the gap between germline ends came to 16 bases.

The chain carries TRBV10-3 and TRBJ2-3; D is perhaps TRBD1 (5 bases). Per the germline V gene, CDR1 is ENHRY and CDR2 is SYGVKD. V lost 4 bases to trimming and J lost 3 bases, with 11 bases between them. This CDR3 has 14 amino acids. DNA of the CDR3: TGTGCCATCAGTGCATCAGGGAAGACAGATACGCAGTATTTT. It specifies CAISASGKTDTQYF.

V is TRBV28 and J is TRBJ2-7, with 9 bases lining up with TRBD2. CDR3 size: 14 residues. Losses at the gene ends were 3 bases for V and 2 bases for J; bases not matched to a gene: 2. The germline V gene has CDR1 MDHEN and CDR2 SYDVKM. The CDR3 spells CASSLTSGAYEQYF. The CDR3 DNA reads TGTGCCAGCAGTTTGACTAGCGGCGCCTACGAGCAGTACTTC.

The chain links TRBV5-1 to TRBJ1-6; D may be TRBD1 (6 bases). The V gene's germline CDR1 is SGHRS and CDR2 YFSETQ. Between the trimmed V and J ends, which lost 0 bases and 7 bases, there was a span of 8 bases. The CDR3 totals 14 residues. DNA of the CDR3: TGCGCCAGCAGCTTGGAACAGGGAAATTCACCCCTCCACTTT. Amino acid sequence: CASSLEQGNSPLHF.

The rearrangement uses TRBV9 and TRBJ2-3, with D maybe TRBD2 (6 bases). Germline V gene data show CDR1 as SGDLS and CDR2 as YYNGEE. Deletions cut 1 base from V and 8 bases from J, with 23 bases between. The length of the CDR3 is 17 residues. This chain's CDR3 is CASSVTRGDLGHVTQYF. The CDR3 DNA sequence: TGTGCCAGCAGCGTAACCCGAGGGGACTTGGGGCACGTTACGCAGTATTTT.

The rearrangement joins TRBV6-6 to TRBJ2-7; 9 positions agree with TRBD1. V was pared by 5 bases and J by 3 bases, with 14 bases of the junction left unmatched. The length of the CDR3 is 17 residues. From germline, CDR1 is MNHNY and CDR2 SVGAGI (reference sequence). CDR3 amino acids: CASSRPGTGKGYYEQYF. The CDR3 DNA reads TGTGCCAGCAGTCGTCCCGGGACAGGGAAGGGCTACTACGAGCAGTACTTC.

This chain connects TRBV5-1 to TRBJ1-5; D gene uncertain. The V gene's germline CDR1 is SGHRS and CDR2 YFSETQ. This CDR3 has 15 residues. Deletions cut 4 bases from V and 1 base from J, with 12 bases between. CDR3 sequence reads: CASSAAGGSNQPQHF. CDR3 coding DNA: TGCGCCAGCAGCGCAGCAGGAGGGAGCAATCAGCCCCAGCATTTT.

CDR3 bases: TGTGCCAGCGGCCGGAGTATCACCGGGGAGCTGTTTTTT. Residues: CASGRSITGELFF. This rearrangement joins TRBV5-4 to TRBJ2-2; no clear D. The CDR3 runs 13 residues. V was clipped by 7 bases and J by 4 bases, with 11 bases between them. The germline gives CDR1 SGHNT, CDR2 YYREEE (reference sequence).

About this clone itself: The germline gene is not matched at one end of the junction; a read error may be the cause. The V call is TRBV27, the J call TRBJ2-5, with D possibly TRBD2 on 6 matching bases. Germline CDR1 MNHEY, CDR2 SMNVEV (reference sequence). CDR3 length: 16 amino acids. CDR3 DNA: TGTGCCAGCAGTCCGGGCCGGGGACTCCACCATGAGACCCAGTACTTC. It is translated as CASSPGRGLHHETQYF.

This clone was recorded once. The chain carries TRBV2 and TRBJ2-7; TRBD1 matches 7 bases. J gave up 3 bases and V 8 bases, and 7 bases lay outside the gene matches. The CDR3 contains 13 residues. Germline loops: CDR1 SNHLY, CDR2 FYNNEI. The CDR3 bases are TGTGCCAGCCAGACAGGGAGAAACTACGAGCAGTACTTC. Amino acids: CASQTGRNYEQYF.

CDR3 DNA: TGTGCCAGCAGGCAGACTAGCGGATACGAGCAGTACTTC. It encodes CASRQTSGYEQYF. The chain links TRBV7-2 to TRBJ2-7, with 9 bases matching TRBD2. The CDR3 has 13 amino acids. The germline CDR1 and CDR2 sequences are SGHTA and FQGNSA. V lost 6 bases, J lost 4 bases, and 4 bases stayed unmatched.

V gene TRBV7-6 combines with J gene TRBJ2-5, with D tentatively TRBD2 (5 bases). Trimming cost V 3 bases and J 0 bases, with 14 bases left between them. CDR1 is SGHVS and CDR2 is FNYEAQ in the germline V gene. This CDR3 comprises 16 residues. CDR3 sequence (DNA): TGTGCCAGCAGCTTTGAGGGATTTCGGTACCAAGAGACCCAGTACTTC. This codes for CASSFEGFRYQETQYF.

The chain recombines TRBV6-1 with TRBJ1-4; maybe TRBD1 (6 bases). CDR1 is MNHNS, CDR2 SASEGT, per germline. Trimming took 4 bases from V and 3 from J, leaving 18 bases between them. CDR3 length: 17 amino acids. In nucleotides, the CDR3 is TGTGCCAGCAGTGCCTCGGGGGGCCCCCGGGCTAATGAAAAACTGTTTTTT. This gives the protein CASSASGGPRANEKLFF.